The TCR beta chain described here comes from a study of blood T cell repertoires in COVID-19. Study as a whole: Material from acute and convalescent COVID-19 was sourced from the United States, Italy and Spain. Sources were T cells, B-cell-depleted T cells, or PBMCs; the material itself was cDNA or gDNA.

A Seattle source enrolled patients during active infection and followed them longitudinally. The CDR3 contains 16 residues. Germline loops: CDR1 SGDLS, CDR2 YYNGEE. J gave up 5 bases and V 3 bases, and 5 bases lay outside the gene matches. Measured with immunoSEQ multiplex PCR; TCRdb has only the in-frame clones, and not every one. The sample yields hundreds of thousands of clones, 90% seen once. This chain uses TRBV9 with TRBJ2-1; 13 bases map to TRBD2. The TCR comes from a woman aged 40-49 years with COVID-19, enrolled during active disease. The sample consisted of peripheral blood. DNA of the CDR3: TGTGCCAGCAGCGGCTACGGGACTAGCGGGAACAATGAGCAGTTCTTC. The encoded protein is CASSGYGTSGNNEQFF. The whole variable domain, remainder taken from reference TRBV9 and TRBJ2-1, is DSGVTQTPKHLITATGQRVTLRCSPRSGDLSVYWYQQSLDQGLQFLIQYYNGEERAKGNILERFSAQQFPDLHSELNLSSLELGDSALYFCASSGYGTSGNNEQFFGPGTRLTVL.